Listed here are 19 T cell receptor beta chains from one sample, sequenced in a study of CXCR3-negative and CXCR3-positive naive CD8 T cells. Libraries were UMI-labeled 5' RACE TRB cDNA. TCRdb reprocessed the 5' RACE reads and stores each CDR3 protein as one record, lacking DNA. The specimen's table records 75,000 to 95,000 distinct CDR3 sequences. Sequenced sample: naive CXCR3- CD8+ T cells from blood. The subset here: CD45RO-CCR7+CD27+CD95- naive CD8+ T cells lacking CXCR3 (TNR3-). These receptors were collected from a human donor in good health. Some clones in this sample may be carry-over from other donors' samples.

The chain is built from TRBV4-3 and TRBJ2-7; the TCRdb D gene call, TRBD1, has no DNA to confirm it. Per germline, CDR1 LGHNA and CDR2 YSLEER. The CDR3 consists of 14 residues. CDR3 residues: CASSQGSGGYEQYF.

CDR3 sequence: CASSPGDANDLTF. The chain links TRBV12-3 or TRBV12-4 to TRBJ2-6; absent DNA, TCRdb's TRBD1 call cannot be checked. There are 13 residues in the CDR3.

The chain employs TRBV5-1 and TRBJ1-1; TCRdb returns TRBD1, unconfirmable since there is no DNA. The CDR3 is 13 amino acids. Germline CDR1 is SGHRS and CDR2 is YFSETQ. The CDR3 here is CATKPPGNTEAFF.

This chain joins TRBV29-1 and TRBJ2-1; TCRdb's D gene call, TRBD2, goes unchecked for lack of DNA. The length of the CDR3 is 13 residues. Germline V lookup: CDR1 SQVTM, CDR2 ANQGSEA. CDR3 region: CSRTLAGEDEQFF.

The gene calls are TRBV11-3 and TRBJ2-5; the D gene TCRdb calls, TRBD2, cannot be checked with no DNA. The CDR3 consists of 17 residues. Germline values: CDR1 SGHNT, CDR2 YENEEA. CDR3 amino acids: CASSYGTSGGDQETQYF. Full variable domain (remainder filled in from reference TRBV11-3 and TRBJ2-5): EAGVVQSPRYKIIEKKQPVAFWCNPISGHNTLYWYLQNLGQGPELLIRYENEEAVDDSQLPKDRFSAERLKGVDSTLKIQPAELGDSAVYLCASSYGTSGGDQETQYFGPGTRLLVL.

The V and J genes are TRBV29-1 and TRBJ2-1; TCRdb reports TRBD1, a call that lacks DNA to check it against. The CDR3 is 11 residues long. Per the germline V gene, CDR1 is SQVTM and CDR2 is ANQGSEA. The CDR3 here is CSVERGDEQFF.

V gene TRBV29-1 combines with J gene TRBJ2-1; TCRdb indicates TRBD1, and absent DNA this call remains unverified. Germline CDR1 SQVTM, CDR2 ANQGSEA. The CDR3 runs 12 residues. The CDR3 region is CSVETVHNEQFF.

The chain recombines TRBV11-3 with TRBJ1-1; TCRdb outputs TRBD1, but without DNA this stays unchecked. Germline CDR1 is SGHNT and CDR2 is YENEEA. The CDR3 runs 16 residues. This chain's CDR3 is CASRTRSGGVVTEAFF.

The chain joins TRBV11-2 to TRBJ2-5; TCRdb selects TRBD2, and the lack of DNA leaves this call unchecked. Germline V lookup: CDR1 SGHAT, CDR2 FQNNGV. This CDR3 region has 15 residues. CDR3 protein: CASSRLAGDAETQYF. The variable domain in full, with the rest retrieved from reference TRBV11-2 and TRBJ2-5, is EAGVAQSPRYKIIEKRQSVAFWCNPISGHATLYWYQQILGQGPKLLIQFQNNGVVDDSQLPKDRFSAERLKGVDSTLKIQPAKLEDSAVYLCASSRLAGDAETQYFGPGTRLLVL.

This rearrangement joins TRBV14 to TRBJ2-5; without DNA, the TCRdb call of TRBD2 cannot be checked. Looked up from germline, CDR1 is SGHDN and CDR2 is FVKESK. The CDR3 sequence is 15 residues long. CDR3 sequence: CASSQEPGGIQTQYF.

The rearrangement uses TRBV29-1 and TRBJ1-2; absent DNA, TCRdb's TRBD1 call cannot be checked. Germline lookup yields CDR1 SQVTM and CDR2 ANQGSEA. The CDR3 has 14 amino acids. The CDR3 spells CSVEETRDRDGYTF. The variable domain in full, completed from reference TRBV29-1 and TRBJ1-2, reads SAVISQKPSRDICQRGTSLTIQCQVDSQVTMMFWYRQQPGQSLTLIATANQGSEATYESGFVIDKFPISRPNLTFSTLTVSNMSPEDSSIYLCSVEETRDRDGYTFGSGTRLTVV.

J is TRBJ2-5 and V is TRBV29-1; lacking DNA, the TRBD2 call made by TCRdb goes unchecked. The CDR3 covers 16 residues. CDR1 and CDR2 (germline): SQVTM, ANQGSEA. The CDR3 loop is CSVEGWSPGVKETQYF.

The V call is TRBV9, the J call TRBJ2-1; the TCRdb D gene call, TRBD1, has no DNA to confirm it. The CDR3 is 15 amino acids. The germline gives CDR1 SGDLS, CDR2 YYNGEE. CDR3 sequence: CASSPGGTPTNEQFF.

The chain combines TRBV2 with TRBJ2-7; the D call from TCRdb, TRBD1, cannot be confirmed without DNA. The CDR3 length is 15 residues. The germline V gene has CDR1 SNHLY and CDR2 FYNNEI. CDR3 loop: CASSEGTGSSYEQYF.

The V call is TRBV20-1, the J call TRBJ2-1. Germline V lookup: CDR1 DFQATT, CDR2 SNEGSKA (reference sequence). The CDR3 length is 16 residues. The CDR3 loop is CSAEQPQSNSYNEQFF.

This chain uses TRBV20-1 with TRBJ2-6; with no DNA, the TCRdb D assignment of TRBD2 cannot be verified. Germline V gene sequence: CDR1 DFQATT, CDR2 SNEGSKA (reference sequence). The CDR3 is 18 residues long. CDR3 residues: CSAAGLASSSSGANVLTF.

V usage is TRBV29-1 and J usage is TRBJ1-2. CDR1 is SQVTM, CDR2 ANQGSEA, per germline. The CDR3 spans 11 residues. CDR3 sequence: CSVESAYGYTF.

The J gene is TRBJ2-1, the V gene TRBV28; TCRdb's assignment of TRBD2 cannot be checked, as there is no DNA. Germline V lookup: CDR1 MDHEN, CDR2 SYDVKM. The CDR3 is 15 amino acids. This CDR3 is CASSLNSPIDNEQFF.

The CDR3 reads CASSFDPLSSYNEQFF. The chain is built from TRBV7-9 and TRBJ2-1; TCRdb names TRBD1, which stays unverified in the absence of DNA. The germline V gene has CDR1 SEHNR and CDR2 FQNEAQ (reference sequence). The length of the CDR3 is 16 residues.